Below, one TCR beta chain is given with its context. The source of the sample is a study of blood T cell repertoires in COVID-19. Original methodology: It was from reference gene primer amplification that nucleated cell counts were estimated. The protocol was immunoSEQ multiplex PCR, while the TCRdb copy is restricted to in-frame clones and leaves out a portion. V, J and clone size are those of that table, while D and trimming were read from the DNA. The data show 170,000 or so clones, more than 90% seen once. Trimming removed 1 base at V and 5 bases at J, with 14 bases between. CDR3 size: 15 residues. Germline V lookup: CDR1 LGHNT, CDR2 FRNRAP.

The V call is TRBV12-5, the J call TRBJ2-5, with D maybe TRBD2 (6 bases). Sample: peripheral blood. The receptor's source is a man aged 50-60 years with acute or convalescent COVID-19. The CDR3 coding sequence is TGTGCTAGTGGTTTGGGACAGCATGCGGGGGAGACCCAGTACTTC. This codes for CASGLGQHAGETQYF.